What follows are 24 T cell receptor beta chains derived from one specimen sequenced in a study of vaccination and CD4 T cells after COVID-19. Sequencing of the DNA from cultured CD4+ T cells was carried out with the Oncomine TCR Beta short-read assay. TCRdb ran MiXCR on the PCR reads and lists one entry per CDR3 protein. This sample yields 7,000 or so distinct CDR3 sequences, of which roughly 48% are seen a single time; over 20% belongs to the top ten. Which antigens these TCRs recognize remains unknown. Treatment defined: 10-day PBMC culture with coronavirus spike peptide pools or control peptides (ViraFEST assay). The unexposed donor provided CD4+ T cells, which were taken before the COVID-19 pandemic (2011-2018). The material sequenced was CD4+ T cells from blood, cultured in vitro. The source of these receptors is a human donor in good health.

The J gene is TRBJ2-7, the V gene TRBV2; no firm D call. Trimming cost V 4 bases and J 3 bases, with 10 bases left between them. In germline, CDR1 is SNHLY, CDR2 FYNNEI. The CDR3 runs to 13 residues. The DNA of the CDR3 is TGTGCCAGCAGTGTGGAAGGGTTCTACGAGCAGTACTTC. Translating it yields CASSVEGFYEQYF.

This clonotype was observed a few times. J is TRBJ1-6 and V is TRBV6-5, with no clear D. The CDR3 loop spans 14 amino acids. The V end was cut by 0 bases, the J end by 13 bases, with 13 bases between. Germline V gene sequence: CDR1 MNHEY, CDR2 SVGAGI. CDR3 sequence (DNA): TGTGCCAGCAGTTACTCTTTGCCAGCATTCCCCCTCCACTTT. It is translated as CASSYSLPAFPLHF.

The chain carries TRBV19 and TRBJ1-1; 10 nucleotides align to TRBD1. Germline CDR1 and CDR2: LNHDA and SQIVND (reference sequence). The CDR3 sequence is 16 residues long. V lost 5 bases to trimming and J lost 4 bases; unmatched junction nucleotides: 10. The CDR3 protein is CASSLLAGQGSTEAFF. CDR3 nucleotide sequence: TGTGCCAGTAGTCTCCTGGCGGGACAGGGGAGCACTGAAGCTTTCTTT.

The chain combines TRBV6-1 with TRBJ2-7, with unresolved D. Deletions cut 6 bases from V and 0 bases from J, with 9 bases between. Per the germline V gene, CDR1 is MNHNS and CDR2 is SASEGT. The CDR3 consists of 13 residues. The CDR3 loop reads CASRVQYSYEQYF. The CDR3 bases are TGTGCCAGCAGGGTACAGTACTCCTACGAGCAGTACTTC.

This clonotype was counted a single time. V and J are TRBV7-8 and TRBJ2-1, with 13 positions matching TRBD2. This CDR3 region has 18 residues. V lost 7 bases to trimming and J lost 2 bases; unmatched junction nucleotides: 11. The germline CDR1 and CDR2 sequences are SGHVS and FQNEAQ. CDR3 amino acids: CASTPGLAGVSAYNEQFF. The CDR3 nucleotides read TGTGCCAGCACCCCCGGACTAGCGGGGGTTTCCGCCTACAATGAGCAGTTCTTC.

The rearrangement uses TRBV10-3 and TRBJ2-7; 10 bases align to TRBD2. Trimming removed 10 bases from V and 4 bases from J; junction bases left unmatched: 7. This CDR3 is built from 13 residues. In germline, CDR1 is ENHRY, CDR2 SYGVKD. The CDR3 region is CATASGREYEQYF. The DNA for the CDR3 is TGTGCCACCGCGAGCGGGAGGGAGTACGAGCAGTACTTC.

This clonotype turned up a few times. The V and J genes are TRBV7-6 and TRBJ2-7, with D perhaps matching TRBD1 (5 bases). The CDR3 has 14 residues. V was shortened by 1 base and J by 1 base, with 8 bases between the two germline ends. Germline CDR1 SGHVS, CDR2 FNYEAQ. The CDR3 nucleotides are TGTGCCAGCAGCTTAGGTTCAGGGTCCTACGAGCAGTACTTC. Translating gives CASSLGSGSYEQYF.

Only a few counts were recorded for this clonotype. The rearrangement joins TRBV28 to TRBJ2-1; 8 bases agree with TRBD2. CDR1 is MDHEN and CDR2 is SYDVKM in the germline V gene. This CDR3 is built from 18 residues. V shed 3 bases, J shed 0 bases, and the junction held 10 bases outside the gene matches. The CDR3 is CASSFGGSGASSYNEQFF. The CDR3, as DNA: TGTGCCAGCAGTTTTGGCGGTAGCGGGGCTAGCTCCTACAATGAGCAGTTCTTC.

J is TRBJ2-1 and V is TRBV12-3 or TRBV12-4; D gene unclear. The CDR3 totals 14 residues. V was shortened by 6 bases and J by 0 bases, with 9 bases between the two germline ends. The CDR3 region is CASSTISSYNEQFF. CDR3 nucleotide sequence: TGTGCCAGCAGCACTATAAGCTCCTACAATGAGCAGTTCTTC.

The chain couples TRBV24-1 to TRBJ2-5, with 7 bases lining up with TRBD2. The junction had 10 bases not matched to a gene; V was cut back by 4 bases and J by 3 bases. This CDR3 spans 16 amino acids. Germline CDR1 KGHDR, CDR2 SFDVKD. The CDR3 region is CATSEGSGREEETQYF. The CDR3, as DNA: TGTGCCACCAGTGAAGGATCGGGGAGGGAGGAAGAGACCCAGTACTTC.

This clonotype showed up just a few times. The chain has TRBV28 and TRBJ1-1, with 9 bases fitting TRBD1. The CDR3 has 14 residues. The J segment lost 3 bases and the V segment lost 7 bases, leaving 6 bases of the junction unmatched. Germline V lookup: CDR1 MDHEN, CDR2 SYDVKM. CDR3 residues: CASTRTGAHTEAFF. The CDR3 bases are TGTGCCAGCACCAGGACAGGGGCGCACACTGAAGCTTTCTTT.

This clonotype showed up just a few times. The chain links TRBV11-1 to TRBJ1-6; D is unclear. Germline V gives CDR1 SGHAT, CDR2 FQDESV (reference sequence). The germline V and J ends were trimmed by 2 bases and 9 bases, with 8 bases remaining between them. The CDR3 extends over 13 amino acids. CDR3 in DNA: TGTGCCAGCAGCTTAAGTTCCGGTTCACCCCTCCACTTT. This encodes CASSLSSGSPLHF. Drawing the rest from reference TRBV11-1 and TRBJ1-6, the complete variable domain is EAEVAQSPRYKITEKSQAVAFWCDPISGHATLYWYRQILGQGPELLVQFQDESVVDDSQLPKDRFSAERLKGVDSTLKIQPAELGDSAMYLCASSLSSGSPLHFGNGTRLTVT.

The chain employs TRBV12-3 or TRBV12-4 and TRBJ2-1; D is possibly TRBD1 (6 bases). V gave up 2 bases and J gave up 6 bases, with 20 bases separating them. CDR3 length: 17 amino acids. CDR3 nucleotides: TGTGCCAGCAGTTTAATGGGTTTACAGGGAGAAATCAATGAGCAGTTCTTC. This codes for CASSLMGLQGEINEQFF.

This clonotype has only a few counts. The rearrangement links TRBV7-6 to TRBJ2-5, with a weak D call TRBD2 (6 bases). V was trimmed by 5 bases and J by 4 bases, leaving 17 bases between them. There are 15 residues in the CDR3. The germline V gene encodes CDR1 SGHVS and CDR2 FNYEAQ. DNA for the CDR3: TGTGCCAGCAGCGCCCGGGACTCTCGGGGAGAGACCCAGTACTTC. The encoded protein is CASSARDSRGETQYF.

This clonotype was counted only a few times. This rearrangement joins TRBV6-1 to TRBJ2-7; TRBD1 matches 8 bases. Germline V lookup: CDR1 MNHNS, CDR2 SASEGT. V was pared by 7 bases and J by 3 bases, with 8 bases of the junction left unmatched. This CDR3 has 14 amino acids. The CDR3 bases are TGTGCCAGCACCTCTCCCGGGACAGGCTACGAGCAGTACTTC. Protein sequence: CASTSPGTGYEQYF.

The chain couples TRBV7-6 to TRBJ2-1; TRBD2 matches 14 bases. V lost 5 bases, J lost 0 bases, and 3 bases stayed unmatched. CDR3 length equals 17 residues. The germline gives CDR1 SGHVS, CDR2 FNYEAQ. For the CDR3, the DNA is TGTGCCAGCAGCATAGGGACTAGCGGGAGCTCCTACAATGAGCAGTTCTTC. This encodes CASSIGTSGSSYNEQFF.

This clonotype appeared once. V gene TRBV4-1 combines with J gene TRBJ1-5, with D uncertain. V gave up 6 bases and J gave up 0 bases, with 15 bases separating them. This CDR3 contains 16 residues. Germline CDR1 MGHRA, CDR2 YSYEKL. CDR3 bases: TGCGCCAGCAGGGCAGACCCAACCTATAGCAATCAGCCCCAGCATTTT. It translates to CASRADPTYSNQPQHF.

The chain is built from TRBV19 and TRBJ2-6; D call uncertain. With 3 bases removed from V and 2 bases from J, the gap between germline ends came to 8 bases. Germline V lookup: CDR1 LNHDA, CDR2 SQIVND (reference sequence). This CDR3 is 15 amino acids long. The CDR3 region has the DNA TGTGCCAGTAGTATCGGGCTTACTGGGGCCAACGTCCTGACTTTC. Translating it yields CASSIGLTGANVLTF.

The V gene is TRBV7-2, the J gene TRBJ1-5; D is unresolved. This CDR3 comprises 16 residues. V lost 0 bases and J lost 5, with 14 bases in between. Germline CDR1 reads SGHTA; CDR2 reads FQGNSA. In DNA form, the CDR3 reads TGTGCCAGCAGCTTAGCGTCGGCAGCGCGACATCAGCCCCAGCATTTT. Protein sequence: CASSLASAARHQPQHF.

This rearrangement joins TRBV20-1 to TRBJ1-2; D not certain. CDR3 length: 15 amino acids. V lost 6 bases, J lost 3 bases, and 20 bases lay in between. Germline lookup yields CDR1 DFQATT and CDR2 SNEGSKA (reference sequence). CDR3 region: CSAPPPAEGDYGYTF. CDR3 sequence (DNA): TGCAGTGCGCCCCCCCCGGCAGAAGGCGACTATGGCTACACCTTC.

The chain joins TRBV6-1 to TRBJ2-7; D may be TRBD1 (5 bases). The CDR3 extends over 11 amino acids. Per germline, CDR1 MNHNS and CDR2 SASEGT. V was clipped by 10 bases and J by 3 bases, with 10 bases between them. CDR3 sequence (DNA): TGTGCCACCCAGGGTTACTACGAGCAGTACTTC. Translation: CATQGYYEQYF.

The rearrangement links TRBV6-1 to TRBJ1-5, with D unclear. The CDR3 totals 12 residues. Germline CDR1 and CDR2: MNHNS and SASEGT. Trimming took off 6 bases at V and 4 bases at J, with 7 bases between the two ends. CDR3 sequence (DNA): TGTGCCAGCAGGCCCCCGAATCAGCCCCAGCATTTT. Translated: CASRPPNQPQHF.

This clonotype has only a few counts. CDR3 loop: CAWARDRPLGYTF. The CDR3 DNA reads as TGTGCCTGGGCTCGGGACAGGCCTTTAGGCTACACCTTC. V gene TRBV30 combines with J gene TRBJ1-2; 8 positions agree with TRBD1. Germline lookup yields CDR1 GTSNPN and CDR2 SVGIG (reference sequence). V lost 5 bases to trimming and J lost 8 bases; unmatched junction nucleotides: 10. This CDR3 has 13 amino acids.

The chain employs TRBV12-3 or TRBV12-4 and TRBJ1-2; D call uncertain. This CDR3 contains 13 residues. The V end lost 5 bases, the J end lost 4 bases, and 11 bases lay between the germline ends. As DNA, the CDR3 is TGTGCCAGCAGTCCCTTACCTACCTATGGCTACACCTTC. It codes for CASSPLPTYGYTF.